Following are 14 T cell receptor beta chains from one sample sequenced in a study of response to subunit inactivated influenza vaccine. TCRdb analysed the RT-PCR reads with MiXCR anew, one entry per CDR3 protein. The table records 500,000 or so distinct CDR3 sequences, around 9.9% of them present only once. Material: PBMCs from blood, obtained about 40 days after vaccination. Source of these receptors: a man in his forties or fifties who received an inactivated influenza vaccine.

This clonotype came up a few times. This sequence joins TRBV6-5 and TRBJ2-1, with a possible D match to TRBD1 (6 bases). In germline, CDR1 is MNHEY, CDR2 SVGAGI. This CDR3 contains 16 residues. Trimming pared 3 bases from V and 0 bases from J, leaving 12 bases between. The CDR3 is CASSYGAGASYNEQFF. DNA for the CDR3: TGTGCCAGCAGTTATGGTGCAGGGGCCTCCTACAATGAGCAGTTCTTC.

The chain employs TRBV4-1 and TRBJ2-5, with 11 positions matching TRBD2. V trimming: 1 base; J trimming: 7 bases; junction bases outside the gene matches: 8. This CDR3 is 16 amino acids long. The germline V gene encodes CDR1 MGHRA and CDR2 YSYEKL. The CDR3 is CASSQGLAGSPGTQYF. The CDR3 DNA sequence: TGCGCCAGCAGCCAAGGACTAGCGGGGAGCCCCGGGACCCAGTACTTC.

The chain has TRBV20-1 and TRBJ1-6; no definite D call. V was clipped by 0 bases and J by 7 bases, with 7 bases between them. The V gene's germline CDR1 is DFQATT and CDR2 SNEGSKA (reference sequence). The CDR3 is 13 residues long. As DNA, the CDR3 is TGCAGTGCTAGAGATTTTGGGAATTCACCCCTCCACTTT. Protein sequence: CSARDFGNSPLHF.

With respect to this clonotype: Compared with germline, one end of the junction differs, possibly owing to a read error. The genes are TRBV9 and TRBJ1-4, with D perhaps matching TRBD1 (6 bases). Germline CDR1 reads SGDLS; CDR2 reads YYNGEE. CDR3 length: 15 amino acids. CDR3 protein: CGSATGPATNEKLFF. Here the CDR3 DNA reads TGTGGCAGCGCCACAGGGCCTGCAACTAATGAAAAACTGTTTTTT.

This clonotype was seen repeatedly, ten times or more. The chain has TRBV20-1 and TRBJ2-1; 12 bases fit TRBD2. Germline trimming cut 5 bases from V and 7 bases from J; bases unmatched to any gene: 6. This CDR3 is built from 14 residues. CDR1 and CDR2 (germline): DFQATT, SNEGSKA (reference sequence). CDR3 DNA sequence: TGCAGTGCTCCGACTAGCGGGAGACTGAATGAGCAGTTCTTC. It translates to CSAPTSGRLNEQFF.

The chain employs TRBV9 and TRBJ1-1; possibly TRBD1 for D (5 bases). The germline V gene encodes CDR1 SGDLS and CDR2 YYNGEE. This CDR3 has 12 residues. V lost 3 bases to trimming and J lost 11 bases, with 14 bases between them. As DNA, the CDR3 is TGTGCCAGCAGCGGATACACGGGGGACGCTTTCTTT. Protein: CASSGYTGDAFF.

In this sample, this clonotype turned up many times. This chain uses TRBV29-1 with TRBJ1-1; maybe TRBD1 (6 bases). The CDR3 runs to 12 residues. Trimming cost V 7 bases and J 1 base, with 10 bases left between them. The germline gives CDR1 SQVTM, CDR2 ANQGSEA. This chain's CDR3 is CSATDRNTEAFF. The DNA of the CDR3 is TGCAGCGCCACGGACAGGAACACTGAAGCTTTCTTT. Drawing the rest from reference TRBV29-1 and TRBJ1-1, the complete variable domain is SAVISQKPSRDICQRGTSLTIQCQVDSQVTMMFWYRQQPGQSLTLIATANQGSEATYESGFVIDKFPISRPNLTFSTLTVSNMSPEDSSIYLCSATDRNTEAFFGQGTRLTVV.

This clonotype has a handful of counts. The rearrangement links TRBV11-1 to TRBJ2-5; no definite D call. Trimming removed 3 bases at V and 4 bases at J, with 15 bases between. Germline CDR1 and CDR2: SGHAT and FQDESV (reference sequence). The CDR3 consists of 15 residues. The CDR3 region is CASSFGPASGETQYF. In DNA form, the CDR3 reads TGTGCCAGCAGCTTCGGGCCAGCCTCAGGAGAGACCCAGTACTTC.

The CDR3 region is CSVSSAAYEQYF. DNA for the CDR3: TGCAGCGTTTCTAGCGCCGCCTACGAGCAGTACTTC. The chain is built from TRBV29-1 and TRBJ2-7; weak D call: TRBD2 (6 bases). The V end was cut by 5 bases, the J end by 2 bases, with 10 bases between. Germline V lookup: CDR1 SQVTM, CDR2 ANQGSEA. This CDR3 comprises 12 residues.

Ten or more counts support this clonotype. J is TRBJ2-3 and V is TRBV12-3 or TRBV12-4; 11 nucleotides agree with TRBD1. Germline trimming cut 6 bases from V and 3 bases from J; bases unmatched to any gene: 5. The CDR3 totals 15 residues. The CDR3 nucleotides are TGTGCCAGCAGCCAGGACAGGGGGCGTACAGATACGCAGTATTTT. Its protein product is CASSQDRGRTDTQYF.

This sequence joins TRBV3-1 and TRBJ2-7, with 7 bases aligning to TRBD1. The V gene end was trimmed by 4 bases and the J gene end by 2 bases; junction bases not matched to a gene: 11. Per germline, CDR1 LGHDT and CDR2 YNNKEL (reference sequence). The CDR3 consists of 16 residues. In DNA, the CDR3 is TGTGCCAGCAGCCCCACGACAGGGAGTTACCCCTACGAGCAGTACTTC. Its protein is CASSPTTGSYPYEQYF.

The CDR3 sequence is CASSTLRDKQYF. Written as DNA, the CDR3 is TGTGCCAGCAGTACCCTCCGGGACAAGCAGTACTTC. The chain employs TRBV12-3 or TRBV12-4 and TRBJ2-7, with a possible D match to TRBD1 (6 bases). The ends were cut back, 5 bases at V and 8 bases at J, with 13 bases in the middle. This CDR3 comprises 12 residues.

The CDR3 nucleotides are TGCGCCAGCAGCACCGGGACGAGCAAAGAGACCCAGTACTTC. Its translation: CASSTGTSKETQYF. This rearrangement joins TRBV5-1 to TRBJ2-5; D tentatively reads TRBD1 or TRBD2 (5 bases each). This CDR3 contains 14 residues. V was cut by 4 bases and J by 3 bases, with 13 bases left in between. Germline CDR1 reads SGHRS; CDR2 reads YFSETQ.

This clonotype was recorded at least ten times. The V call is TRBV5-6, the J call TRBJ1-2; 8 bases map to TRBD1. The CDR3 extends over 13 amino acids. Germline V gene sequence: CDR1 SGHDT, CDR2 YYEEEE. The V segment lost 0 bases and the J segment 7 bases; nucleotides outside the gene matches: 2. The CDR3: CASSLGTGTGYTF. The CDR3 coding sequence is TGTGCCAGCAGCTTGGGGACAGGGACTGGCTACACCTTC.